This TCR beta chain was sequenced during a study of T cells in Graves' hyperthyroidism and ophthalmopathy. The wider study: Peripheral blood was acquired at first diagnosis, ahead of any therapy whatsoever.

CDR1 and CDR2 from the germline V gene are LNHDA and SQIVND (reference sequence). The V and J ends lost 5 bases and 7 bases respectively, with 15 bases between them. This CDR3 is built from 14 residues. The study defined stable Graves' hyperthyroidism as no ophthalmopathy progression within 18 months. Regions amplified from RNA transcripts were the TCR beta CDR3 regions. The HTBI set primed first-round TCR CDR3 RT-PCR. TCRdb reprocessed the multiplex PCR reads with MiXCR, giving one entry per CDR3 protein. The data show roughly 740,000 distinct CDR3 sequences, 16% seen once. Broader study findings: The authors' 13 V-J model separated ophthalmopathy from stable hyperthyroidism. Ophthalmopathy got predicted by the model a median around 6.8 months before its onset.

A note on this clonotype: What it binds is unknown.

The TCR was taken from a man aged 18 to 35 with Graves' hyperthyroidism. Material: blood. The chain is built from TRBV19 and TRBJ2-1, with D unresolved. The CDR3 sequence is CASSPRVIDNEQFF. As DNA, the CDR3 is TGTGCCAGTAGTCCCCGGGTCATAGATAATGAGCAGTTCTTC.